The clone carrying this TCR beta chain was observed a handful of times. The sample comes from a study of CD8 T cells in Susac syndrome. High-throughput TCR beta sequencing covered peripheral CD8+ and CD4+ T cells. Random hexamers primed reverse transcription of about 0.5 to 1 ug RNA. Each CDR3 protein gets one entry after TCRdb re-called the immunoSEQ multiplex PCR reads with MiXCR. This sample carries about 150,000 distinct CDR3 sequences, roughly 94% of them seen once, and the ten largest clones take roughly 0.2%. The sequenced material came from CD8+ T cells from PBMCs. This TCR came from a human donor with multiple sclerosis.

CDR3 nucleotides: TGTGCCGCCAGGACAGACTCCTACGAGCAGTACTTC. As protein: CAARTDSYEQYF. V and J are TRBV30 and TRBJ2-7; D is perhaps TRBD1 (6 bases). Germline V gene sequence: CDR1 GTSNPN, CDR2 SVGIG (reference sequence). V lost 8 bases, J lost 0 bases, and 11 bases lay in between. The CDR3 totals 12 residues.